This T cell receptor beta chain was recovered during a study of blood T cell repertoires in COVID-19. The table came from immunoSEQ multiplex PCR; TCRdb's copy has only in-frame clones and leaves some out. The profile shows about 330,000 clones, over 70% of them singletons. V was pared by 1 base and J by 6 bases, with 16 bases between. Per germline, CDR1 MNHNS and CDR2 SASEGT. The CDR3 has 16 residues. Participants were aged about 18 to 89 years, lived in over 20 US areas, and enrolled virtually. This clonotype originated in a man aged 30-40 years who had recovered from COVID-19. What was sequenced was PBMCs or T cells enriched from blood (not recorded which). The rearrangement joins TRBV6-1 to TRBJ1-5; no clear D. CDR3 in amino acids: CASSEGWARRGQPQHF. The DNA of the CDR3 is TGTGCCAGCAGTGAAGGCTGGGCTCGGCGGGGTCAGCCCCAGCATTTT.